These 22 T cell receptor beta chains were sequenced from one sample in a study of neurological immune-mediated disorders. Described time point: technical triplicate 1. Each CDR3 protein gets one entry after TCRdb re-called the 5' RACE reads with MiXCR. The table lists fewer than 45,000 distinct CDR3 sequences, over 8.5% of them singletons. The sequenced sample was PBMCs. These receptors all come from a man in his 60s with HTLV-1-associated myelopathy (HAM/TSP).

This clonotype was counted at least ten times. V usage is TRBV5-1 and J usage is TRBJ2-7; D gene ambiguous. This CDR3 is built from 15 residues. V was shortened by 4 bases and J by 4 bases, with 18 bases between the two germline ends. Germline V gives CDR1 SGHRS, CDR2 YFSETQ. CDR3 in DNA: TGCGCCAGCAGCCCATCCATGGACGATCGGTACGAGCAGTACTTC. Translation gives CASSPSMDDRYEQYF. Variable domain in full (rest from reference TRBV5-1 and TRBJ2-7): KAGVTQTPRYLIKTRGQQVTLSCSPISGHRSVSWYQQTPGQGLQFLFEYFSETQRNKGNFPGRFSGRQFSNSRSEMNVSTLELGDSALYLCASSPSMDDRYEQYFGPGTRLTVT.

The chain uses TRBV9 and TRBJ2-2; D perhaps matches TRBD1 (6 bases). Germline-derived CDR1 and CDR2 are SGDLS and YYNGEE. There are 14 residues in the CDR3. V lost 10 bases and J 4 bases, leaving 17 bases between the germline ends. The CDR3 sequence is CAGNRQDGTGELFF. The CDR3 bases are TGTGCCGGCAACAGACAGGACGGCACCGGGGAGCTGTTTTTT.

This clonotype was seen at least ten times. The chain has TRBV9 and TRBJ2-2, with a tentative D call TRBD2 (6 bases). Per the germline V gene, CDR1 is SGDLS and CDR2 is YYNGEE. Trimming took off 0 bases at V and 5 bases at J, with 11 bases between the two ends. The CDR3 runs to 15 residues. The CDR3 loop is CASSVGLATTGELFF. The CDR3 nucleotides read TGTGCCAGCAGCGTAGGTCTAGCGACAACCGGGGAGCTGTTTTTT.

The gene calls are TRBV12-3 or TRBV12-4 and TRBJ1-1, with TRBD1 matching 10 bases. The ends lost 8 bases at V and 6 bases at J; junction bases unmatched: 0. This CDR3 region has 11 residues. The CDR3 DNA reads as TGTGCCAGCGGGACAGGGGCTGAAGCTTTCTTT. This sequence encodes CASGTGAEAFF.

This clonotype was detected many times. CDR3 region: CASSFGGRFPYEQYF. The CDR3 nucleotides read TGTGCCAGCAGTTTCGGGGGGCGCTTCCCCTACGAGCAGTACTTC. The J gene is TRBJ2-7, the V gene TRBV12-3 or TRBV12-4; D is possibly TRBD2 (7 bases). The length of the CDR3 is 15 residues. V lost 3 bases, J lost 2 bases, and 14 bases lay in between.

This clonotype was seen ten or more times. The chain is built from TRBV24-1 and TRBJ2-2; TRBD2 matches at 8 bases. Germline V lookup: CDR1 KGHDR, CDR2 SFDVKD. The V and J ends lost 4 bases and 4 bases, in that order; junction bases with no gene match: 10. This CDR3 comprises 17 residues. CDR3 protein: CATSDYRGGRPTGELFF. In DNA, the CDR3 is TGTGCCACCAGTGACTACCGGGGGGGACGTCCCACCGGGGAGCTGTTTTTT.

This clonotype was detected ten times or more. In nucleotides, the CDR3 is TGCGCCAGCAGCTTGACGGGAGGGAACACCGGGGAGCTGTTTTTT. Translating it yields CASSLTGGNTGELFF. V and J are TRBV5-1 and TRBJ2-2; 7 bases are a match to TRBD2. Unmatched junction bases numbered 1, after V lost 1 base and J lost 1 base. The germline gives CDR1 SGHRS, CDR2 YFSETQ. CDR3 length: 15 residues.

This clonotype was seen many times. The J gene is TRBJ1-2, the V gene TRBV29-1, with 12 bases fitting TRBD1. Germline V gives CDR1 SQVTM, CDR2 ANQGSEA. The trim removed 3 bases at V and 8 bases at J, leaving 7 bases unmatched. The length of the CDR3 is 14 residues. Here the CDR3 reads CSVEGTGGSLGYTF. In nucleotides, the CDR3 is TGCAGCGTTGAGGGGACAGGGGGCTCTTTGGGCTACACCTTC.

This clonotype was found many times. This chain links TRBV4-2 with TRBJ2-2; 7 nucleotides align to TRBD2. In germline, CDR1 is LGHNA, CDR2 YNFKEQ. CDR3 length equals 13 residues. V lost 8 bases and J lost 12; bases outside the gene matches: 12. CDR3 loop: CASRTGGERKLFF. CDR3 bases: TGTGCCAGCCGGACTGGGGGGGAGAGGAAGCTGTTTTTT.

V gene TRBV10-3 combines with J gene TRBJ2-7; 7 bases line up with TRBD1. Looked up from germline, CDR1 is ENHRY and CDR2 is SYGVKD. V shed 5 bases, J shed 4 bases, and the junction held 8 bases outside the gene matches. The CDR3 has 14 residues. The CDR3: CAISLTGCEYEQYF. CDR3 sequence (DNA): TGTGCCATCAGTTTGACAGGGTGCGAGTACGAGCAGTACTTC.

This clonotype was seen a handful of times. The V call is TRBV11-3, the J call TRBJ2-7; no clear D. The CDR3 runs 15 residues. V lost 2 bases and J lost 0, with 11 bases in between. Germline V gene lookup returns CDR1 SGHNT and CDR2 YENEEA. The CDR3 spells CASSLYPGPSYEQYF. CDR3 DNA: TGTGCCAGCAGCTTATATCCAGGACCCTCCTACGAGCAGTACTTC.

This clonotype was observed at least ten times. The V gene is TRBV20-1, the J gene TRBJ2-1, with TRBD2 matching over 15 bases. V shed 6 bases and J 2 bases; nucleotides not matched to a gene: 2. Looked up from germline, CDR1 is DFQATT and CDR2 is SNEGSKA (reference sequence). The length of the CDR3 is 15 residues. CDR3 sequence reads: CSARTSGRAYNEQFF. In nucleotides, the CDR3 is TGCAGTGCAAGGACTAGCGGGAGGGCCTACAATGAGCAGTTCTTC.

This clonotype was observed at least ten times. The rearrangement uses TRBV3-1 and TRBJ1-1; D is possibly TRBD1 (5 bases). V was cut by 3 bases and J by 6 bases, with 14 bases left in between. In germline, CDR1 is LGHDT, CDR2 YNNKEL (reference sequence). The CDR3 totals 14 residues. The CDR3 reads CASSHTGGLPEAFF. In nucleotides, the CDR3 is TGTGCCAGCAGCCACACTGGGGGGTTGCCTGAAGCTTTCTTT.

V usage is TRBV7-6 and J usage is TRBJ2-2; TRBD1 matches at 9 bases. CDR3 length equals 17 residues. Per germline, CDR1 SGHVS and CDR2 FNYEAQ. V trimming: 0 bases; J trimming: 6 bases; junction bases outside the gene matches: 8. The CDR3 here is CASSLAVGQGGAGELFF. The DNA of the CDR3 is TGTGCCAGCAGCTTAGCGGTGGGACAGGGAGGAGCCGGGGAGCTGTTTTTT.

This chain joins TRBV28 and TRBJ1-5; D gene unclear. CDR1 is MDHEN and CDR2 is SYDVKM in the germline V gene. The CDR3 runs to 13 residues. V gave up 3 bases and J gave up 3 bases, with 6 bases separating them. The CDR3 DNA follows: TGTGCCAGCAGTTTCCCCCTCAATCAGCCCCAGCATTTT. This gives the protein CASSFPLNQPQHF.

Many counts were recorded for this clonotype. The chain links TRBV25-1 to TRBJ2-1; D unresolved. Per the germline V gene, CDR1 is MGHDK and CDR2 is SYGVNS. The V end was cut by 2 bases, the J end by 7 bases, with 3 bases between. The CDR3 is made up of 11 amino acids. This CDR3 reads CASSEANEQFF. The CDR3 DNA sequence: TGTGCCAGCAGTGAAGCAAATGAGCAGTTCTTC.

This clonotype was seen ten or more times. The gene calls are TRBV12-3 or TRBV12-4 and TRBJ1-2; 11 nucleotides match TRBD1. The CDR3 is 15 residues long. The V and J ends lost 4 bases and 8 bases, in that order; junction bases with no gene match: 9. The CDR3 bases are TGTGCCAGCAGTTCCGGGGGACAGGGGGTAGGGGGCTACACCTTC. Amino acids: CASSSGGQGVGGYTF.

This clonotype has a count of ten or more. This chain uses TRBV7-9 with TRBJ2-2; no definite D call. The ends were cut back, 10 bases at V and 0 bases at J, with 12 bases in the middle. The CDR3 sequence is 14 residues long. In germline, CDR1 is SEHNR, CDR2 FQNEAQ (reference sequence). CDR3 residues: CATLTDTNTGELFF. In DNA, the CDR3 is TGTGCCACCCTGACCGATACGAACACCGGGGAGCTGTTTTTT.

Many counts were recorded for this clonotype. This chain's CDR3 is CASSFGVQTQETQYF. The DNA of the CDR3 is TGTGCCAGCAGTTTTGGCGTCCAGACTCAAGAGACCCAGTACTTC. The chain couples TRBV28 to TRBJ2-5; unclear D gene. V shed 3 bases and J shed 2 bases, with 13 bases lying between them. CDR1 is MDHEN, CDR2 SYDVKM, per germline. The CDR3 has 15 amino acids. The whole variable domain, filled in from reference TRBV28 and TRBJ2-5, reads DVKVTQSSRYLVKRTGEKVFLECVQDMDHENMFWYRQDPGLGLRLIYFSYDVKMKEKGDIPEGYSVSREKKERFSLILESASTNQTSMYLCASSFGVQTQETQYFGPGTRLLVL.

Ten or more counts support this clonotype. The chain links TRBV11-1 to TRBJ2-1; D unclear. Germline lookup yields CDR1 SGHAT and CDR2 FQDESV (reference sequence). The CDR3 runs 17 residues. V lost 4 bases, J lost 8 bases, and 24 bases lay in between. The CDR3 sequence: CASSSVLRQFNVYEQFF. In nucleotides, the CDR3 is TGTGCCAGCAGCTCCGTCCTGAGGCAATTCAATGTATATGAGCAGTTCTTC.

This clonotype has ten or more counts. V and J are TRBV6-2 or TRBV6-3 and TRBJ1-1; D may be TRBD1 (5 bases). The CDR3 has 11 residues. Trimming took off 4 bases at V and 6 bases at J, with 6 bases between the two ends. Per germline, CDR1 MNHEY and CDR2 SVGEGT. Written as DNA, the CDR3 is TGTGCCAGCAGTTCCAGGGCTGAAGCTTTCTTT. This translates into CASSSRAEAFF.

This clonotype was observed many times. The chain uses TRBV4-2 and TRBJ1-5; no firm D call. Trimming pared 0 bases from V and 2 bases from J, leaving 8 bases between. The CDR3 is made up of 15 amino acids. Germline V lookup: CDR1 LGHNA, CDR2 YNFKEQ. The CDR3 region is CASSQDGSGNQPQHF. The CDR3 region has the DNA TGTGCCAGCAGCCAAGATGGCAGCGGCAATCAGCCCCAGCATTTT.